These 12 T cell receptor beta chains were sequenced from one sample in a study of Ad26.COV2.S vaccination and SARS-CoV-2 variants. The method was immunoSEQ multiplex PCR; TCRdb's version includes in-frame clones alone and lacks a portion of them. The table shows more than 150,000 clones, with approximately 90% occurring only once. The sample in question was peripheral blood, obtained after recovery from COVID-19. These receptors originate from a human donor who had recovered from COVID-19.

The chain combines TRBV11-1 with TRBJ2-5; 8 positions match TRBD1. V dropped 4 bases and J dropped 3; count of bases not matched to a gene: 7. The germline V gene has CDR1 SGHAT and CDR2 FQDESV (reference sequence). This CDR3 spans 15 amino acids. CDR3 region: CASSSLMTGEETQYF. The CDR3 region has the DNA TGTGCCAGCAGCTCGCTGATGACAGGGGAAGAGACCCAGTACTTC. The whole variable domain, filled in from reference TRBV11-1 and TRBJ2-5, reads EAEVAQSPRYKITEKSQAVAFWCDPISGHATLYWYRQILGQGPELLVQFQDESVVDDSQLPKDRFSAERLKGVDSTLKIQPAELGDSAMYLCASSSLMTGEETQYFGPGTRLLVL.

The J gene is TRBJ1-2, the V gene TRBV5-1; D gene unclear. CDR1 SGHRS and CDR2 YFSETQ come from the germline V gene. This CDR3 has 11 amino acids. Deletions cut 3 bases from V and 8 bases from J, with 8 bases between. The CDR3 sequence is CASSSQGGYTF. For the CDR3, the DNA is TGCGCCAGCAGCTCACAAGGGGGCTACACCTTC.

CDR3: CSASRGSGNTIYF. The CDR3 DNA follows: TGCAGTGCTAGTAGGGGCTCTGGAAACACCATATATTTT. The chain joins TRBV20-1 to TRBJ1-3; maybe TRBD1 (5 bases). Germline CDR1 DFQATT, CDR2 SNEGSKA (reference sequence). Between the trimmed V and J ends, which lost 3 bases and 0 bases, there was a span of 6 bases. This CDR3 is built from 13 residues.

The CDR3 protein is CASSLTSQNTDTQYF. The CDR3 DNA sequence: TGTGCCAGCAGCTTAACCTCCCAGAACACAGATACGCAGTATTTT. This rearrangement joins TRBV7-2 to TRBJ2-3; D call uncertain. Trimming took 2 bases from V and 2 from J, leaving 11 bases between them. CDR3 length equals 15 residues. The germline gives CDR1 SGHTA, CDR2 FQGNSA.

A note on this clone: This specimen includes other DNA sequences encoding the same CDR3. The V and J genes are TRBV18 and TRBJ2-3; D uncertain. The CDR3 has 11 residues. Germline CDR1 is KGHSH and CDR2 is LQKENI. Trimming removed 2 bases at V and 3 bases at J, with 0 bases between. Here the CDR3 reads CASSPTDTQYF. In nucleotides, the CDR3 is TGTGCCAGCTCACCAACAGATACGCAGTATTTT.

This clone was observed a single time. This rearrangement joins TRBV5-6 to TRBJ2-2; no clear D gene. CDR1 is SGHDT, CDR2 YYEEEE, per germline. Trimming shortened V by 5 bases and J by 1 base, and 6 bases separated the two germline ends. The CDR3 spans 13 residues. In DNA form, the CDR3 reads TGTGCCAGCAGTAAGTTGAACACCGGGGAGCTGTTTTTT. Translation gives CASSKLNTGELFF.

The chain couples TRBV2 to TRBJ2-7; the D is unclear. V lost 5 bases, J lost 1 base, and 3 bases lay in between. The CDR3 is 11 amino acids. Germline V gene data show CDR1 as SNHLY and CDR2 as FYNNEI. The CDR3 reads CASSQSYEQYF. The CDR3 bases are TGTGCCAGCAGTCAATCCTACGAGCAGTACTTC.

This rearrangement joins TRBV27 to TRBJ2-7; no reliable D call. The CDR3 length is 13 residues. CDR1 and CDR2 from the germline V gene are MNHEY and SMNVEV (reference sequence). V was shortened by 2 bases and J by 0 bases, with 5 bases between the two germline ends. The CDR3 region is CASSLVNSYEQYF. The CDR3 DNA follows: TGTGCCAGCAGTTTAGTTAACTCCTACGAGCAGTACTTC.

This CDR3 is CASSPPDGGVQPQHF. The CDR3 DNA is TGTGCCAGCTCACCACCGGATGGGGGCGTCCAGCCCCAGCATTTT. V gene TRBV18 combines with J gene TRBJ1-5; a possible D gene is TRBD1 (6 bases). The V and J ends lost 0 bases and 7 bases respectively, with 13 bases between them. The CDR3 has 15 residues. From germline, CDR1 is KGHSH and CDR2 LQKENI.

The gene calls are TRBV27 and TRBJ1-1; TRBD1 is a possible D gene (5 bases). Germline lookup yields CDR1 MNHEY and CDR2 SMNVEV (reference sequence). The CDR3 runs to 15 residues. Trimming left V 4 bases short and J 11 bases short, with 23 bases between. CDR3 in DNA: TGTGCCAGCAGTTCCCTGGTACAGGCGCGCTTAAGGGCTTTCTTT. It specifies CASSSLVQARLRAFF.

The rearrangement uses TRBV9 and TRBJ1-1; the D is unclear. This CDR3 spans 12 amino acids. Germline CDR1 SGDLS, CDR2 YYNGEE. V lost 5 bases and J lost 1, with 6 bases in between. Here the CDR3 reads CASRGRNTEAFF. The CDR3 bases are TGTGCCAGCAGAGGACGGAACACTGAAGCTTTCTTT.

Written as DNA, the CDR3 is TGTGCCAGCAGTTACGGCAGGGGAACCGAGACCCAGTACTTC. Its protein product is CASSYGRGTETQYF. V usage is TRBV6-5 and J usage is TRBJ2-5, with D perhaps matching TRBD1 (6 bases). V gave up 2 bases and J gave up 5 bases, with 12 bases separating them. Per germline, CDR1 MNHEY and CDR2 SVGAGI. There are 14 residues in the CDR3.